A single sample gave rise to the 14 T cell receptor beta chains below, sequenced in a study of spatial heterogeneity in lung cancer. Time point reported: sample taken at primary tumor resection. Unsorted whole RNA from tumor, nontumor lung or frozen PBMC underwent sequencing. Each CDR3 protein gets one entry after TCRdb re-called the 5' RACE reads with MiXCR. Of more than 80,000 distinct CDR3 sequences listed, over 9.5% were seen once; the top ten hold over 40%. The sample consisted of PBMCs, taken at surgery. These receptors came from a male donor with early-stage non-small cell lung cancer.

The rearrangement uses TRBV7-2 and TRBJ2-1; D gene ambiguous. The CDR3 runs 11 residues. The germline CDR1 and CDR2 sequences are SGHTA and FQGNSA. The germline V and J ends were trimmed by 4 bases and 8 bases, with 6 bases remaining between them. DNA for the CDR3: TGTGCCAGCAGCTCTTATGATGAGCAGTTCTTC. Translating gives CASSSYDEQFF.

This clonotype was seen a few times. The rearrangement joins TRBV15 to TRBJ1-5; 10 bases line up with TRBD1. Germline V gene lookup returns CDR1 LNHNV and CDR2 YYDKDF (reference sequence). This CDR3 contains 15 residues. The trim removed 3 bases at V and 3 bases at J, leaving 2 bases unmatched. The CDR3 sequence is CATSSGTGVNQPQHF. The CDR3 DNA reads TGTGCCACCAGCAGCGGGACAGGGGTCAATCAGCCCCAGCATTTT.

This clonotype was found a few times. The chain couples TRBV9 to TRBJ2-7; the D gene is possibly TRBD2 (7 bases). This CDR3 has 15 amino acids. Trimming shortened V by 2 bases and J by 2 bases, and 14 bases separated the two germline ends. Germline CDR1 SGDLS, CDR2 YYNGEE. The CDR3 sequence: CASSVQAGHPYEQYF. The CDR3, as DNA: TGTGCCAGCAGCGTCCAAGCGGGACACCCCTACGAGCAGTACTTC.

This clonotype appeared a few times. The V gene is TRBV7-9, the J gene TRBJ1-1, with 8 positions matching TRBD1. V dropped 3 bases and J dropped 1; count of bases not matched to a gene: 4. CDR3 size: 15 residues. The V gene's germline CDR1 is SEHNR and CDR2 FQNEAQ (reference sequence). As DNA, the CDR3 is TGTGCCAGCAGCTTGGACAGGGCCGCGAACACTGAAGCTTTCTTT. Translated: CASSLDRAANTEAFF.

The chain joins TRBV12-3 or TRBV12-4 to TRBJ1-1; unclear D gene. Trimming pared 1 base from V and 6 bases from J, leaving 9 bases between. CDR3 length: 13 amino acids. The CDR3 loop reads CASSLGVVPEAFF. Written as DNA, the CDR3 is TGTGCCAGCAGTTTAGGGGTCGTGCCTGAAGCTTTCTTT.

This clonotype was observed a handful of times. V is TRBV4-1 and J is TRBJ2-1, with TRBD2 as a possible D gene (7 bases). With 1 base removed from V and 7 bases from J, the gap between germline ends came to 14 bases. Germline V gene sequence: CDR1 MGHRA, CDR2 YSYEKL. This CDR3 has 15 residues. The chain's CDR3 is CASSQGAGARNEQFF. CDR3 DNA: TGCGCCAGCAGCCAAGGGGCGGGGGCTAGAAATGAGCAGTTCTTC.

This clonotype has only a few counts. This rearrangement joins TRBV6-2 or TRBV6-3 to TRBJ2-1, with D perhaps matching TRBD2 (5 bases). The CDR3 is 16 amino acids. V lost 2 bases and J lost 5, with 16 bases in between. Per germline, CDR1 MNHEY and CDR2 SVGEGT. The CDR3 sequence is CASSYVRASSDNEQFF. In nucleotides, the CDR3 is TGTGCCAGCAGTTACGTGAGGGCCTCTTCCGACAATGAGCAGTTCTTC.

This clonotype was found a few times. J is TRBJ1-6 and V is TRBV20-1; D is uncertain. V was clipped by 5 bases and J by 7 bases, with 15 bases between them. Looked up from germline, CDR1 is DFQATT and CDR2 is SNEGSKA (reference sequence). The CDR3 spans 14 residues. CDR3 in amino acids: CSALTTVDNSPLHF. CDR3 DNA: TGCAGTGCTCTCACCACTGTTGACAATTCACCCCTCCACTTT.

The chain has TRBV28 and TRBJ2-5; unclear D gene. Trimming removed 7 bases from V and 2 bases from J, with 11 bases in between. CDR1 is MDHEN and CDR2 is SYDVKM in the germline V gene. CDR3 length: 13 residues. The CDR3 nucleotides read TGTGCCAGCAAGTTACAGAGACAAGAGACCCAGTACTTC. Translating gives CASKLQRQETQYF.

The chain joins TRBV5-6 to TRBJ1-3; TRBD1 agrees at 9 bases. The CDR3 spans 18 residues. Germline V gene sequence: CDR1 SGHDT, CDR2 YYEEEE. The trim removed 3 bases at V and 0 bases at J, leaving 10 bases unmatched. The CDR3 region has the DNA TGTGCCAGCAGCTCCTACGGGACAGGGTCCTTCTCTGGAAACACCATATATTTT. Its protein product is CASSSYGTGSFSGNTIYF.

The chain carries TRBV30 and TRBJ2-1; the D call may be TRBD1 or TRBD2 (7 bases each). The CDR3 runs to 11 residues. Germline V gives CDR1 GTSNPN, CDR2 SVGIG (reference sequence). The ends were cut back, 3 bases at V and 12 bases at J, with 12 bases in the middle. The CDR3: CAWSQGEGQFF. DNA for the CDR3: TGTGCCTGGAGCCAGGGGGAGGGGCAGTTCTTC. The variable domain in full, with the rest retrieved from reference TRBV30 and TRBJ2-1, is SQTIHQWPATLVQPVGSPLSLECTVEGTSNPNLYWYRQAAGRGLQLLFYSVGIGQISSEVPQNLSASRPQDRQFILSSKKLLLSDSGFYLCAWSQGEGQFFGPGTRLTVL.

This clonotype has just a few counts. The gene calls are TRBV28 and TRBJ2-1, with TRBD2 matching 7 bases. The J segment lost 0 bases and the V segment lost 7 bases, leaving 6 bases of the junction unmatched. The length of the CDR3 is 15 residues. Germline V lookup: CDR1 MDHEN, CDR2 SYDVKM. CDR3 nucleotide sequence: TGTGCCAGCATGATCGGGGGGAACTCCTACAATGAGCAGTTCTTC. Translated, it gives CASMIGGNSYNEQFF.

This clonotype was counted at least ten times. The chain carries TRBV7-2 and TRBJ2-3, with no clear D. The V gene's germline CDR1 is SGHTA and CDR2 FQGNSA. The CDR3 is 12 amino acids. V lost 5 bases and J 3 bases, leaving 6 bases between the germline ends. The CDR3 sequence is CASSQWTDTQYF. The CDR3 bases are TGTGCCAGCAGCCAGTGGACAGATACGCAGTATTTT.

The chain recombines TRBV4-1 with TRBJ2-2; D gene ambiguous. CDR1 MGHRA and CDR2 YSYEKL come from the germline V gene. The CDR3 has 16 amino acids. V was shortened by 1 base and J by 4 bases, with 13 bases between the two germline ends. The chain's CDR3 is CASSQATGTITGELFF. The CDR3 DNA reads TGCGCCAGCAGCCAAGCTACGGGTACCATCACCGGGGAGCTGTTTTTT.